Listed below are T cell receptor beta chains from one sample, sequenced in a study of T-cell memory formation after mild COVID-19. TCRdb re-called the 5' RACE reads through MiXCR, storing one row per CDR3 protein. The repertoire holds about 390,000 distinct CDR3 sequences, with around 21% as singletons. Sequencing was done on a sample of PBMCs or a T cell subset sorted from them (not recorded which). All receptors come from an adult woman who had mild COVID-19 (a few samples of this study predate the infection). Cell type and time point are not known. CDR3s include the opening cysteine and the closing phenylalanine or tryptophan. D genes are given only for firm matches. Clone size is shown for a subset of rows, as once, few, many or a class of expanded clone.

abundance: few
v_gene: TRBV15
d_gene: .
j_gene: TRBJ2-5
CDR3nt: TGTGCCACCAGCAGAGGGGCACTTGCAGAGACCCAGTACTTC
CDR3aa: CATSRGALAETQYF

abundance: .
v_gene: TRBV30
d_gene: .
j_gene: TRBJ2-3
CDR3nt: TGTGCCTGGGCAGACACCGGAGGTACGCAGTATTTT
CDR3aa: CAWADTGGTQYF

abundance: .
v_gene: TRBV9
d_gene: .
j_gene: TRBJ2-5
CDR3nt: TGTGCCAGCAGCGTAGCGCCAGGGTCGGCGGAGACCCAGTACTTC
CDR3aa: CASSVAPGSAETQYF

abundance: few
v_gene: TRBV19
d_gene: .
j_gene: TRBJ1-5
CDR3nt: TGTGCCAGTAGTATACACGGGAATCAGCCCCAGCATTTT
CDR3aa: CASSIHGNQPQHF

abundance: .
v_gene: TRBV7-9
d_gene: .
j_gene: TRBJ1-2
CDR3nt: TGTGCCAGCAGCTACAGCACACGGGATGGCTACACCTTC
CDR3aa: CASSYSTRDGYTF

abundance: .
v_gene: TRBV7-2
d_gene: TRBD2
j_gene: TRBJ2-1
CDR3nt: TGTGCCAGCAGCTTTAGCGGGAGTTCCTTGAATGAGCAGTTCTTC
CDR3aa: CASSFSGSSLNEQFF

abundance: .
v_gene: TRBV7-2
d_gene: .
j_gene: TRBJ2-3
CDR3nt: TGTGCCAGCAGCTCCGACCCCCAAGAACCCGGGCTTTCCTATTCAGATACGCAGTATTTT
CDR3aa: CASSSDPQEPGLSYSDTQYF

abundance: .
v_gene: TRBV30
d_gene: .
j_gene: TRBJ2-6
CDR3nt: TGTGCCTGGAGGGACTCTGGGGCCAACGTCCTGACTTTC
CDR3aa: CAWRDSGANVLTF

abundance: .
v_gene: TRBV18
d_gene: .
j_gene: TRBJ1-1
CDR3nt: TGTGCCAGCTCAAAAGTGGGAGACTTGAACACTGAAGCTTTCTTT
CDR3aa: CASSKVGDLNTEAFF

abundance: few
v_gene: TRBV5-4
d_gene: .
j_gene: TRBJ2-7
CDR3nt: TGTGCCAGCAGCTCAGGGGAGGGCGAGCAGTACTTC
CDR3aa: CASSSGEGEQYF

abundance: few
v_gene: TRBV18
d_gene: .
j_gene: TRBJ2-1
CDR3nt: TGTGCCAGCTCACCACCGACGGGGACCGTCTACAATGAGCAGTTCTTC
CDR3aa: CASSPPTGTVYNEQFF

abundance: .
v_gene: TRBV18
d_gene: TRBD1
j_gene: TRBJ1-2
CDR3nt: TGTGCCAGCTCACCTCAGACCTTACAGGGGGACGGCTACACCTTC
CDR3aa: CASSPQTLQGDGYTF

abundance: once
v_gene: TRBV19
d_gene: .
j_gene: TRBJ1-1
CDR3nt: TGTGCCAGTAGTATTGCGATAACGAACACTGAAGCTTTCTTT
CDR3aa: CASSIAITNTEAFF

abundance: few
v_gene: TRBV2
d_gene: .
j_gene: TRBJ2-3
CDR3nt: TGTGCCAGCAGTTCGACTAGGACAGATACGCAGTATTTT
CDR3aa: CASSSTRTDTQYF

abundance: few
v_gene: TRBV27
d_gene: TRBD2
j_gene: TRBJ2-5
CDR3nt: TGTGCCAGCAGAAAACGGGGGGAAGAGACCCAGTACTTC
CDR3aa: CASRKRGEETQYF

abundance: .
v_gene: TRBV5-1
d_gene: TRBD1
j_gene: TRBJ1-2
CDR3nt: TGCGCCAGCAGCGTCGGCAGGGGGACCGGCTACACCTTC
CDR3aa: CASSVGRGTGYTF

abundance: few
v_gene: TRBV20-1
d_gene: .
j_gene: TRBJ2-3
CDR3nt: TGCAGTGCTACCAATTCGAGGGGGGCGACAGATACGCAGTATTTT
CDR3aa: CSATNSRGATDTQYF

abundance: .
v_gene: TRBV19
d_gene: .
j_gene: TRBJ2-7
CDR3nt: TGTGCCAGTAGTATCGGACTGGCCTCCTACGAGCAGTACTTC
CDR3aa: CASSIGLASYEQYF

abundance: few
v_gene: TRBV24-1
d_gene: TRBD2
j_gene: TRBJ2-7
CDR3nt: TGTGCCACCAGTGCCAGGGATCGCGGGAGGCCCTACGAGCAGTACTTC
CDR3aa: CATSARDRGRPYEQYF

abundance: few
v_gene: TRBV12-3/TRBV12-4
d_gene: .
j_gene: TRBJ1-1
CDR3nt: TGTGCCAGCATTCGATGGACTGAAGCTTTCTTT
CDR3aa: CASIRWTEAFF

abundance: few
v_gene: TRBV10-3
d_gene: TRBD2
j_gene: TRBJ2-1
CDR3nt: TGTGCCATCAGTGAGTCTAGCGGGGTCTACAATGAGCAGTTCTTC
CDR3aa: CAISESSGVYNEQFF

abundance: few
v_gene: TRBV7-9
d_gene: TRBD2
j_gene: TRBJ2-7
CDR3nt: TGTGCCAGCAGCTTGGGACTAGCGGGAGTCGTTCGGCCATACGAGCAGTACTTC
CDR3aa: CASSLGLAGVVRPYEQYF

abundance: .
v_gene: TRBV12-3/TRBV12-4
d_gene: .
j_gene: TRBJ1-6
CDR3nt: TGTGCCAGCAGTTTAGGGAGGTTGCCACCCCTCCACTTT
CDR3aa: CASSLGRLPPLHF

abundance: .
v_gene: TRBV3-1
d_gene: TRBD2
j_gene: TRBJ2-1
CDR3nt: TGTGCCAGCAGGAAAACCGGGACTAGCGGTGTTAATGAGCAGTTCTTC
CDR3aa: CASRKTGTSGVNEQFF

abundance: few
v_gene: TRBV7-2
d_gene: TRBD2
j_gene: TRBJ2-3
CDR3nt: TGTGCCAGCAGCTTAGGACTAGCGGAGAATACGCAGTATTTT
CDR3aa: CASSLGLAENTQYF

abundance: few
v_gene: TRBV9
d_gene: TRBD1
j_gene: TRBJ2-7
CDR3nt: TGTGCCAGCAGCCAGACAGGGAGCCCCTACGAGCAGTACTTC
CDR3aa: CASSQTGSPYEQYF

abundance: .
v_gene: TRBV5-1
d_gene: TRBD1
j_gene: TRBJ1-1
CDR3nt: TGCGCCAGCAGCACCACAGGGGGGAACACTGAAGCTTTCTTT
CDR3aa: CASSTTGGNTEAFF

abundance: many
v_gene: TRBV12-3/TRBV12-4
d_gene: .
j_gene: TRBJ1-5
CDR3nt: TGTGCCAGCAGTGCCCAGGGTATTGGCAATCAGCCCCAGCATTTT
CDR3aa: CASSAQGIGNQPQHF

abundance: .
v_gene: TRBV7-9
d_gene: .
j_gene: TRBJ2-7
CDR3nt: TGTGCCAGCAGCCCGATGGGTCCCTACGAGCAGTACTTC
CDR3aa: CASSPMGPYEQYF

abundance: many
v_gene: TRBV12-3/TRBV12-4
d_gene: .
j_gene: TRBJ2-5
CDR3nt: TGTGCCAGCAGCTTTGGAGAGACCCAGTACTTC
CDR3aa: CASSFGETQYF

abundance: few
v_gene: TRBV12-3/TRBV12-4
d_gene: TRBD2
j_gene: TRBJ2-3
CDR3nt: TGTGCCAGCAGAGTACTAGCGACCAGCACAGATACGCAGTATTTT
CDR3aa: CASRVLATSTDTQYF

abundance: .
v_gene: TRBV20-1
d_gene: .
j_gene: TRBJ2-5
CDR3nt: TGCAGTGCTGGGGACACGACGATGCAAGAGACCCAGTACTTC
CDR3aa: CSAGDTTMQETQYF

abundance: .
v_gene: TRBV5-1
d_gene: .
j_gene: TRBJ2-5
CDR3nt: TGCGCCAGCAGCTTGCCGGGACCAGCAGGGGAGACCCAGTACTTC
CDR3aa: CASSLPGPAGETQYF

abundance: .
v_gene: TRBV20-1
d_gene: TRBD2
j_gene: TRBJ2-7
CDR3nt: TGCAGTGCTAGAGATCAAGGAGGGTGGTCTAGCGGGCCCTCCTACGAGCAGTACTTC
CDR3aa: CSARDQGGWSSGPSYEQYF

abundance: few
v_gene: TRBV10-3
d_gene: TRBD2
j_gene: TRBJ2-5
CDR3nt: TGTGCCATCAGTGTGGGGACTAGCGCGCGGGAGACCCAGTACTTC
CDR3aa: CAISVGTSARETQYF

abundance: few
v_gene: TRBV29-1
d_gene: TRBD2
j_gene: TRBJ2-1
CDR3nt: TGCAGCGTTGACGGCGGGCTAGCGGGAGTTCGGAATGAGCAGTTCTTC
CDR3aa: CSVDGGLAGVRNEQFF

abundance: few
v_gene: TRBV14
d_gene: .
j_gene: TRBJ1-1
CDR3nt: TGTGCCAGCAGCCCAGGACACGTCACTGAAGCTTTCTTT
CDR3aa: CASSPGHVTEAFF

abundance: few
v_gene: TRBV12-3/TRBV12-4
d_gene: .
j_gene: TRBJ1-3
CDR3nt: TGTGCCAGCAGTCCCCGCGACACCATATATTTT
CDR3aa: CASSPRDTIYF

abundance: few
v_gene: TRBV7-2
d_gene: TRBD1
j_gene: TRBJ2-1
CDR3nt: TGTGCCAGCAGCTTCAGGTCACAGGGGCACAATGAGCAGTTCTTC
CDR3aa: CASSFRSQGHNEQFF

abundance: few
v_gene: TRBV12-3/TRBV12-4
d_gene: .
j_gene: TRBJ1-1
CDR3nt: TGTGCCAGCAGTTTGCAATTGGGGAACACTGAAGCTTTCTTT
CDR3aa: CASSLQLGNTEAFF

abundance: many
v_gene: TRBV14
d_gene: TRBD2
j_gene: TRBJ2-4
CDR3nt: TGTGCCAGCAGCCACCCGACTAGCTTCGGAAACATTCAGTACTTC
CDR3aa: CASSHPTSFGNIQYF

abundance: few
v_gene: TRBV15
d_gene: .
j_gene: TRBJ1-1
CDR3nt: TGTGCCACCAGCAGAGAGCCGAACACTGAAGCTTTCTTT
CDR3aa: CATSREPNTEAFF

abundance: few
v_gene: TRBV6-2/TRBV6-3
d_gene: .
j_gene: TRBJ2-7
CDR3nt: TGTGCCAGCAGTGAACTCGCCTACGAGCAGTACTTC
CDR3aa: CASSELAYEQYF

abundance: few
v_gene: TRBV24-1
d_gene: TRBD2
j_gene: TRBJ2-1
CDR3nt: TGTGCCACCAGTGAGCCGGGACTAGCCAATGAGCAGTTCTTC
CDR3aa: CATSEPGLANEQFF

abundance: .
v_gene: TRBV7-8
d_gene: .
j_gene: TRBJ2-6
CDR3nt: TGTGCCGAAAGAATTAGAGGGGCTGGGGCCAACGTCCTGACTTTC
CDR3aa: CAERIRGAGANVLTF

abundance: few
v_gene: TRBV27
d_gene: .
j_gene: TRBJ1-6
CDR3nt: TGTGCCAGCAGTTCCCAGGGGTTTGGGAATTCACCCCTCCACTTT
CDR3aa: CASSSQGFGNSPLHF

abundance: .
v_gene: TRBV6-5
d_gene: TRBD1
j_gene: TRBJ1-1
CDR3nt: TGTGCCAGCAACCCAGGGGGGTTTAGCACTGAAGCTTTCTTT
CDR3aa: CASNPGGFSTEAFF

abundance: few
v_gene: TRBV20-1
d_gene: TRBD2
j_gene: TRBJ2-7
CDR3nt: TGCAGTGCTAGAGGGCAGGGTTTAGCGGGAGGGCCCCCTCGAAGATATTACGAGCAGTACTTC
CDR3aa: CSARGQGLAGGPPRRYYEQYF